A single T cell receptor beta chain is shown here with its context. Trimming removed 5 bases at V and 5 bases at J, with 10 bases between. The V gene's germline CDR1 is ENHRY and CDR2 SYGVKD. The CDR3 spans 13 residues. The data derive from a study of blood T cell repertoires in COVID-19. About the study: Acute-phase and convalescent COVID-19 samples originated in the United States, Italy and Spain.

Measured with immunoSEQ multiplex PCR; TCRdb has only the in-frame clones, and not every one. Among over 75,000 clones listed, about 90% were seen once. Input material: peripheral blood. The origin of this receptor is a man aged 45-60 years with COVID-19, enrolled during active disease. The chain has TRBV10-3 and TRBJ1-5; weak D call: TRBD1 (5 bases). The CDR3 DNA reads as TGTGCCATCAGTCCGGACAAGGATCAGCCCCAGCATTTT. Encoded protein: CAISPDKDQPQHF.